The text below deals with one T cell receptor beta chain. Its antigen is still unknown. The CDR3 runs 14 residues. The ends were cut back, 4 bases at V and 2 bases at J, with 10 bases in the middle. Germline CDR1 is SGHRS and CDR2 is YFSETQ. The data were taken from a study of cytomegalovirus exposure and HLA in healthy donors. Amplification used 60 Vbeta primers and 13 Jbeta primers. Sequenced by immunoSEQ multiplex PCR; TCRdb stores in-frame clones only, minus some. The table shows around 33,000 clones, with roughly 90% occurring only once. General observations from the study: Associated with cytomegalovirus, according to the listing, were around 160 TCR beta chains. More clonal expansion characterized HLA-associated TCR beta chains than equally common others in a later analysis. Presence/absence analyses supposed approximately even sequencing depth among donors.

This TCR was sampled from a woman in her late teens or twenties in good health and CMV-seronegative. The chain uses TRBV5-1 and TRBJ1-5; no definite D call. Sequencing used PBMCs. The CDR3 coding sequence is TGCGCCAGCAGCCCTGACTATGGCAATCAGCCCCAGCATTTT. This encodes CASSPDYGNQPQHF.